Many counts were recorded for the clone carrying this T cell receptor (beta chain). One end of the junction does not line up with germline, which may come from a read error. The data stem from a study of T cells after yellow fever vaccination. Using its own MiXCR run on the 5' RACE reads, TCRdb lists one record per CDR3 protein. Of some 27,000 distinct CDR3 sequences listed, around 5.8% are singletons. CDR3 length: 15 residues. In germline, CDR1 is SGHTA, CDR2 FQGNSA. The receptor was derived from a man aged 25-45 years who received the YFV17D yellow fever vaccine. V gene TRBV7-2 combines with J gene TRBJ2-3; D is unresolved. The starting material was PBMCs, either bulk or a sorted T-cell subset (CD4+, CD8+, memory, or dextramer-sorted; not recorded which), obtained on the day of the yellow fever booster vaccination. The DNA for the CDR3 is TGTGCCAGCAGCTCCCTTTCTCCGAAGACACCCACTTGGGAATTT. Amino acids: CASSSLSPKTPTWEF.